A selection of T cell receptor beta chains follows, all from one sample in a study of T cell changes during pregnancy in multiple sclerosis. The table came from immunoSEQ multiplex PCR; TCRdb's copy has only in-frame clones and leaves some out. The data contain about 100,000 clones, about 90% of them seen just once; the ten biggest clones take up roughly 3%. The sequenced sample was peripheral blood, obtained in the second trimester of pregnancy. The receptors originated from a female donor with multiple sclerosis, enrolled in a pregnancy study. CDR3s include the opening cysteine and the closing phenylalanine or tryptophan.

V: TRBV18; CDR3: CASSGTVPQEQFF
V: TRBV11-2; CDR3: CASSLSRLAGKYNEQFF
V: TRBV9; CDR3: CASNRLATRSGTDTQYF
V: TRBV9; CDR3: CASSVEGDNYGYTF
V: TRBV4-1; CDR3: CASSQGEEAEQYF
V: TRBV6-4; CDR3: CASSLTKGAAKNIQYF
V: TRBV28; CDR3: CASSLAGSLNTGELFF
V: TRBV28; CDR3: CASSDRGALYNEQFF
V: TRBV4-1; CDR3: CASSTGVSRNQPQHF
V: TRBV7-9; CDR3: CASSPQRDGYGTDTQYF
V: TRBV18; CDR3: CASSVGTSGSYEQYF
V: TRBV5-1; CDR3: CASSLAASGAYEQYF
V: TRBV6-1; CDR3: CASSVRQGWNTEAFF
V: TRBV19; CDR3: CASRPTGGVYEQYF
V: TRBV7-9; CDR3: CASSLPGSGTDTQYF
V: TRBV5-1; CDR3: CASREYRDGYEQYF
V: TRBV6-5; CDR3: CASRPTGSGNTIYF
V: TRBV28; CDR3: CASSFQGGRGSGANVLTF
V: TRBV11-2; CDR3: CASSNRQESSYEQYF
V: TRBV9; CDR3: CASSSPIGLAGQETQYF
V: TRBV7-3; CDR3: CASSITGGKTQYF
V: TRBV6-6; CDR3: CASSPRQGATGNTIYF
V: TRBV5-6; CDR3: CASSTFIGAYEQYF
V: TRBV5-6; CDR3: CASSFWSYEQYF
V: TRBV6-1; CDR3: CASREDRNTEAFF
V: TRBV7-9; CDR3: CASSLTSGGDTDTQYF
V: TRBV18; CDR3: CASSLGLQGYEQYF
V: TRBV28; CDR3: CASRFSRELFF
V: TRBV7-6; CDR3: CASSPPLVAGSTDTQYF
V: TRBV6-6; CDR3: CASSRDYTDTQYF
V: TRBV20-1; CDR3: CSARGVNEQFF
V: TRBV29-1; CDR3: CSVEGLAGEAGELFF
V: TRBV4-2; CDR3: CASSQVSSGRQETQYF
V: TRBV7-9; CDR3: CASSLSQGLAGETQYF
V: TRBV7-8; CDR3: CASSLGQGTNQPQHF
V: TRBV7-6; CDR3: CASSLGTGDGYTF
V: TRBV19; CDR3: CASSIGDRGGQPQHF
V: TRBV5-6; CDR3: CASSLFGDRATNQPQHF
V: TRBV18; CDR3: CASSPPLADRVTPYEQYF
V: TRBV5-6; CDR3: CASSLAGGVPGANVLTF
V: TRBV5-1; CDR3: CASSDLDGKETQYF
V: TRBV18; CDR3: CASSPGQGNSPLHF
V: TRBV27; CDR3: CASSLWATGVVAGNTEAFF
V: TRBV7-2; CDR3: CASRLAPVPINEQFF
V: TRBV28; CDR3: CASSLPARGGETQYF
V: TRBV5-6; CDR3: CASSLPGLAGGRGTDTQYF
V: TRBV7-8; CDR3: CASSPSWSGTSTDTQYF
V: TRBV30; CDR3: CAWSRGQGRQPQHF
V: TRBV19; CDR3: CASRARTDSYEQYF
V: TRBV11-2; CDR3: CASSLGQLYEQYF
V: TRBV11-3; CDR3: CASSSLAGEQFF
V: TRBV10-3; CDR3: CAIRAGTSLDEQYF
V: TRBV27; CDR3: CASSTSGEQETQYF
V: TRBV27; CDR3: CASSPRTRVAEQFF